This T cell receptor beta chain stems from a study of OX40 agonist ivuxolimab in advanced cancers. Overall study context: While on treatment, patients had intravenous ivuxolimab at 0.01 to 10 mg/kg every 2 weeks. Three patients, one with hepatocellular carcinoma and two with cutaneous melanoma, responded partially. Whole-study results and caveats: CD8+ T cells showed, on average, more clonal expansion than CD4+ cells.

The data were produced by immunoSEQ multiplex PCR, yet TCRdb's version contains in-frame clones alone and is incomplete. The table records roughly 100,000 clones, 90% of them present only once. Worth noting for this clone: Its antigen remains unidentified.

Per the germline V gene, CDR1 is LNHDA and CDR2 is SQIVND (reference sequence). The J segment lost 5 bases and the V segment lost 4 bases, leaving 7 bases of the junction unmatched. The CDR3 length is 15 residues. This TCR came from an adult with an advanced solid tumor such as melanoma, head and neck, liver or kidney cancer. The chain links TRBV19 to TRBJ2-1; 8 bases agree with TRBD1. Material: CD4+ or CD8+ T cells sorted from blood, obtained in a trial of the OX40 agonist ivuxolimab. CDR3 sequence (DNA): TGTGCCAGTAGTACCGGACAGGGCCACAACAATGAGCAGTTCTTC. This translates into CASSTGQGHNNEQFF.